This passage covers 27 T cell receptor beta chains from one sample sequenced in a study of PD-1 blockade in classical Hodgkin lymphoma. Method: immunoSEQ multiplex PCR; TCRdb's copy keeps in-frame clones and lacks some. The sample includes 8,000 to 8,500 clones, roughly 80% of them seen just once. This sample's time point: cycle 4 day 1 (C4D1), after less than 7 weeks of nivolumab. Autologous stem cell transplantation was followed by relapse in every patient, and brentuximab vedotin exposure varied. Negative selection with magnets was how CD8+ T cells were isolated from the thawed PBMCs. Sequenced here: CD8+ T cells from blood, sampled before the fourth cycle of nivolumab. These receptors were taken from a human donor with classical Hodgkin lymphoma.

The V and J genes are TRBV5-1 and TRBJ2-5; D not certain. This CDR3 comprises 11 residues. The germline CDR1 and CDR2 sequences are SGHRS and YFSETQ. V lost 9 bases and J 0 bases, leaving 6 bases between the germline ends. Here the CDR3 reads CAIWYQETQYF. In nucleotides, the CDR3 is TGCGCCATCTGGTACCAAGAGACCCAGTACTTC. Full variable domain (outside the CDR3, taken from reference TRBV5-1 and TRBJ2-5): KAGVTQTPRYLIKTRGQQVTLSCSPISGHRSVSWYQQTPGQGLQFLFEYFSETQRNKGNFPGRFSGRQFSNSRSEMNVSTLELGDSALYLCAIWYQETQYFGPGTRLLVL.

The chain uses TRBV6-6 and TRBJ2-2, with D hard to call. Trimming pared 2 bases from V and 4 bases from J, leaving 8 bases between. This CDR3 is built from 14 residues. CDR1 and CDR2 from the germline V gene are MNHNY and SVGAGI (reference sequence). CDR3 in amino acids: CASSYGQLTGELFF. CDR3 DNA: TGTGCCAGCAGTTACGGTCAGCTCACCGGGGAGCTGTTTTTT.

The gene calls are TRBV6-1 and TRBJ2-7; either TRBD1 or TRBD2 may supply D (7 bases each). The CDR3 has 14 amino acids. Germline assignment: CDR1 MNHNS and CDR2 SASEGT. V lost 11 bases and J lost 6, with 23 bases in between. The CDR3 nucleotides read TGTGCCGTCTGGGAGGGGGCGGAACTTGGCGAGCAGTACTTC. Translated: CAVWEGAELGEQYF.

V usage is TRBV6-6 and J usage is TRBJ2-7, with D possibly being TRBD2 (5 bases). The germline V and J ends were trimmed by 5 bases and 2 bases, with 10 bases remaining between them. This CDR3 has 13 amino acids. Germline loops: CDR1 MNHNY, CDR2 SVGAGI (reference sequence). In DNA form, the CDR3 reads TGTGCCAGCAGTAAGGGAGTTCCCTACGAGCAGTACTTC. It encodes CASSKGVPYEQYF.

This clone is a singleton in its sample. V and J are TRBV30 and TRBJ1-3; D might be TRBD1 (5 bases). Trimming stripped 6 bases from V and 8 bases from J, with 20 bases between. Per germline, CDR1 GTSNPN and CDR2 SVGIG (reference sequence). CDR3 length: 14 amino acids. The CDR3 protein is CACAGMDRWDTIYF. In DNA form, the CDR3 reads TGTGCCTGTGCAGGGATGGATAGATGGGACACCATATATTTT. Complete variable domain (other parts from reference TRBV30 and TRBJ1-3): SQTIHQWPATLVQPVGSPLSLECTVEGTSNPNLYWYRQAAGRGLQLLFYSVGIGQISSEVPQNLSASRPQDRQFILSSKKLLLSDSGFYLCACAGMDRWDTIYFGEGSWLTVV.

This clone was seen only a few times. The V and J genes are TRBV2 and TRBJ1-3; D call uncertain. Trimming shortened V by 11 bases and J by 1 base, and 12 bases separated the two germline ends. Germline CDR1 and CDR2: SNHLY and FYNNEI. CDR3 length: 13 residues. CDR3: CAWSGESGNTIYF. DNA for the CDR3: TGTGCCTGGAGCGGGGAGTCTGGAAACACCATATATTTT.

This chain links TRBV19 with TRBJ2-7, with 10 bases identical to TRBD1. With V trimmed by 5 bases and J by 3 bases, 4 bases remained unmatched. CDR3 length: 14 residues. Germline CDR1 and CDR2: LNHDA and SQIVND (reference sequence). CDR3: CASSAGTGVYEQYF. For the CDR3, the DNA is TGTGCCAGTAGTGCCGGGACAGGGGTCTACGAGCAGTACTTC.

The chain has TRBV9 and TRBJ1-2; 12 bases map to TRBD1. The CDR3 loop spans 16 amino acids. With 3 bases clipped from V and 4 bases from J, the junction kept 7 bases outside the gene matches. Germline CDR1 reads SGDLS; CDR2 reads YYNGEE. The CDR3 sequence: CASSATGTGGGYGYTF. The CDR3 nucleotides are TGTGCCAGCAGCGCCACCGGGACAGGGGGCGGCTATGGCTACACCTTC.

V and J are TRBV6-1 and TRBJ1-4; D remains ambiguous. The ends were cut back, 4 bases at V and 5 bases at J, with 14 bases in the middle. Looked up from germline, CDR1 is MNHNS and CDR2 is SASEGT. This CDR3 is built from 15 residues. The DNA of the CDR3 is TGTGCCAGCAGTGGAAAGACCGGAGGGAATGAAAAACTGTTTTTT. Residues: CASSGKTGGNEKLFF.

The V and J genes are TRBV27 and TRBJ2-1; D is ambiguous. In germline, CDR1 is MNHEY, CDR2 SMNVEV (reference sequence). The CDR3 runs to 15 residues. Trimming cost V 0 bases and J 4 bases, with 10 bases left between them. CDR3 DNA sequence: TGTGCCAGCAGTTTATCCCGATCTGGGTACAATGAGCAGTTCTTC. This gives the protein CASSLSRSGYNEQFF.

The chain joins TRBV7-9 to TRBJ2-7; TRBD1 is a possible D gene (6 bases). V gave up 5 bases and J gave up 1 base, with 21 bases separating them. Germline-derived CDR1 and CDR2 are SEHNR and FQNEAQ (reference sequence). The CDR3 has 17 residues. The CDR3 DNA is TGTGCCAGCAGCCCCAGCCTCGGACAGCAGAGATCCTACGAGCAGTACTTC. Translation: CASSPSLGQQRSYEQYF.

V usage is TRBV4-1 and J usage is TRBJ2-5; possibly TRBD1 for D (5 bases). The length of the CDR3 is 14 residues. Germline CDR1 reads MGHRA; CDR2 reads YSYEKL. With 1 base removed from V and 2 bases from J, the gap between germline ends came to 8 bases. The CDR3: CASSQGGSQETQYF. For the CDR3, the DNA is TGCGCCAGCAGCCAAGGGGGCAGTCAAGAGACCCAGTACTTC.

This chain connects TRBV27 to TRBJ2-1, with TRBD2 identical over 13 bases. V was pared by 6 bases and J by 6 bases, with 8 bases of the junction left unmatched. Per the germline V gene, CDR1 is MNHEY and CDR2 is SMNVEV (reference sequence). CDR3 size: 16 residues. CDR3 residues: CASRGLAGQLGNEQFF. The CDR3 bases are TGTGCCAGCAGGGGACTAGCGGGACAGTTGGGCAATGAGCAGTTCTTC.

The V call is TRBV10-1, the J call TRBJ2-7; D may match TRBD1 or TRBD2 (5 bases each). CDR1 and CDR2 from the germline V gene are WNHNN and SYGVQD (reference sequence). The CDR3 totals 14 residues. V lost 3 bases, J lost 6 bases, and 15 bases lay in between. DNA for the CDR3: TGCGCCAGCAGTGACGGACGGGTGGGGGTCGAGCAGTACTTC. Amino acid sequence: CASSDGRVGVEQYF.

V is TRBV28 and J is TRBJ1-6, with 7 bases identical to TRBD1. The CDR3 spans 14 residues. Germline V lookup: CDR1 MDHEN, CDR2 SYDVKM. Losses at the gene ends were 3 bases for V and 10 bases for J; bases not matched to a gene: 6. The CDR3 DNA follows: TGTGCCAGCAGTTTTGAGACAGGGAACTCACCCCTCCACTTT. It is translated as CASSFETGNSPLHF.

V and J are TRBV5-6 and TRBJ1-2, with D unresolved. The germline V and J ends were trimmed by 4 bases and 8 bases, with 18 bases remaining between them. From germline, CDR1 is SGHDT and CDR2 YYEEEE. CDR3 length equals 14 residues. The CDR3 reads CASSLPSASMGYTF. The CDR3 nucleotides are TGTGCCAGCAGCCTCCCATCAGCCTCTATGGGCTACACCTTC. Filled out from reference TRBV5-6 and TRBJ1-2, the complete variable domain reads DAGVTQSPTHLIKTRGQQVTLRCSPKSGHDTVSWYQQALGQGPQFIFQYYEEEERQRGNFPDRFSGHQFPNYSSELNVNALLLGDSALYLCASSLPSASMGYTFGSGTRLTVV.

V gene TRBV9 combines with J gene TRBJ2-1, with D maybe TRBD2 (5 bases). There are 13 residues in the CDR3. V was shortened by 2 bases and J by 3 bases, with 6 bases between the two germline ends. CDR1 and CDR2 (germline): SGDLS, YYNGEE. The CDR3 DNA sequence: TGTGCCAGCAGCGTTACTAGCTACAATGAGCAGTTCTTC. Its translation: CASSVTSYNEQFF.

The rearrangement links TRBV2 to TRBJ2-1; the D is unclear. Germline V CDR1 and CDR2: SNHLY, FYNNEI. The CDR3 loop spans 13 amino acids. The V end was cut by 7 bases, the J end by 0 bases, with 7 bases between. The CDR3 DNA is TGTGCCAGCACTAGTAGCTCCTACAATGAGCAGTTCTTC. Its translation is CASTSSSYNEQFF.

The chain joins TRBV27 to TRBJ1-1, with D unresolved. The CDR3 covers 12 residues. Germline CDR1 reads MNHEY; CDR2 reads SMNVEV (reference sequence). V gave up 6 bases and J gave up 4 bases, with 9 bases separating them. The CDR3, as DNA: TGTGCCAGCAGGCGGTTAGGCACTGAAGCTTTCTTT. Translating it yields CASRRLGTEAFF.

The chain employs TRBV9 and TRBJ1-5; possibly TRBD1 for D (5 bases). The CDR3 has 15 residues. The germline V and J ends were trimmed by 0 bases and 3 bases, with 10 bases remaining between them. CDR1 and CDR2 from the germline V gene are SGDLS and YYNGEE. The CDR3 loop reads CASSVALGPNQPQHF. The DNA for the CDR3 is TGTGCCAGCAGCGTAGCTCTGGGACCCAATCAGCCCCAGCATTTT.

The CDR3: CASRDIREENTIYF. The CDR3 DNA follows: TGTGCCAGCAGAGATATCCGGGAAGAAAACACCATATATTTT. The chain links TRBV27 to TRBJ1-3; D unresolved. The germline CDR1 and CDR2 sequences are MNHEY and SMNVEV (reference sequence). Trimming shortened V by 6 bases and J by 6 bases, and 15 bases separated the two germline ends. The CDR3 sequence is 14 residues long.

This clone has only one observation. The chain recombines TRBV9 with TRBJ1-1; D might be TRBD1 (5 bases). The CDR3 spans 14 residues. Trimming stripped 4 bases from V and 10 bases from J, with 20 bases between. Germline V gene data show CDR1 as SGDLS and CDR2 as YYNGEE. In DNA, the CDR3 is TGTGCCAGCAGCACGGGGACGGCCGAGGTTGGAGCTTTCTTT. It specifies CASSTGTAEVGAFF.

This chain connects TRBV18 to TRBJ2-5; D might be TRBD2 (6 bases). The germline V and J ends were trimmed by 3 bases and 1 base, with 12 bases remaining between them. CDR1 and CDR2 from the germline V gene are KGHSH and LQKENI. This CDR3 has 15 residues. The CDR3 DNA follows: TGTGCCAGCTCACCGCGGAGCGGGTCCCAAGAGACCCAGTACTTC. Protein product: CASSPRSGSQETQYF.

This clone came up a few times. CDR3 residues: CASSPVNSIYEQYF. CDR3 coding DNA: TGTGCCAGCAGCCCGGTTAATAGCATCTACGAGCAGTACTTC. The V and J genes are TRBV7-8 and TRBJ2-7, with unresolved D. This CDR3 contains 14 residues. Trimming removed 5 bases from V and 3 bases from J, with 14 bases in between. Germline CDR1 is SGHVS and CDR2 is FQNEAQ.

The V call is TRBV5-6, the J call TRBJ2-5; TRBD1 matches 10 bases. The DNA end lines up better with TRBJ2-7; the J call may be wrong. The CDR3 sequence is 16 residues long. From germline, CDR1 is SGHDT and CDR2 YYEEEE. This CDR3 is CASSLVRDRGFNEQYF. DNA for the CDR3: TGTGCCAGCAGCTTGGTCCGGGACAGGGGTTTCAACGAGCAGTACTTC.

The chain joins TRBV15 to TRBJ2-3; a possible D gene is TRBD2 (5 bases). The germline gives CDR1 LNHNV, CDR2 YYDKDF (reference sequence). Trimming cost V 5 bases and J 4 bases, with 13 bases left between them. CDR3 length equals 14 residues. In DNA form, the CDR3 reads TGTGCCACCAGCGAAAAAAGCGGAGCAGATACGCAGTATTTT. It encodes CATSEKSGADTQYF.

V is TRBV4-1 and J is TRBJ2-7; possibly TRBD1 for D (6 bases). Germline V lookup: CDR1 MGHRA, CDR2 YSYEKL. Trimming removed 3 bases at V and 0 bases at J, with 9 bases between. The CDR3 contains 14 residues. In nucleotides, the CDR3 is TGCGCCAGCAGCCACAGGACAGCCTCCTACGAGCAGTACTTC. It yields the protein CASSHRTASYEQYF.